This T cell receptor beta chain appears in the sequencing data of a study of radiotherapy plus CTLA-4 blockade in lung cancer (dated by TCRdb to 2016 to 2018). In the study overall: Among the enrolled patients, around 17% had an objective response, and about 29% reached disease control. Overall results and qualifications from the work: After treatment with radiotherapy and ipilimumab, TCR clones that came from tumors expanded in the peripheral blood. The strongest predictors of response were reported to be early dynamic shifts in blood T cell clones along with a rise in serum interferon-beta following radiation.

This clone was seen a few times. What antigen it recognizes has not been identified. Base qualities were left out, and no much larger clone turns up one base away. The study evaluated CTLA-4 blockade (ipilimumab) given together with focal radiation therapy in patients who had chemo-refractory metastatic non-small-cell lung cancer. The library was obtained by the immunoSEQ multiplex PCR assay. TCRdb limited this immuneACCESS table to in-frame rearrangements with V and J called. A share of clones is missing; checked studies link under half to unresolved V genes, and the rest is unexplained. A total of some 30,000 clones appear in this sample, 65% to 80% of them only once. The top ten clonotypes cover around 7.7% of the sample. The source is a human donor with non-small cell lung cancer who had stable disease on radiotherapy plus ipilimumab. The starting material was peripheral blood, obtained from a patient treated with radiotherapy plus ipilimumab.

The DNA sequence is as follows: TGTGCCAGCAGCTTACTTTTTGGAAACACCATATATTTT. The translation is CASSLLFGNTIYF. In this chain, TRBV7-2 is recombined with TRBJ1-3; the D gene lacks a confident call. V and J are truncated by 2 bases and 3 bases respectively, leaving an intervening sequence of 5 bases. The CDR3 runs 13 amino acids, cysteine and phenylalanine included. Left in the record is the CDR3 DNA by itself, 39 bases read in frame from the first base. The germline V gene gives CDR1 as SGHTA and CDR2 as FQGNSA.